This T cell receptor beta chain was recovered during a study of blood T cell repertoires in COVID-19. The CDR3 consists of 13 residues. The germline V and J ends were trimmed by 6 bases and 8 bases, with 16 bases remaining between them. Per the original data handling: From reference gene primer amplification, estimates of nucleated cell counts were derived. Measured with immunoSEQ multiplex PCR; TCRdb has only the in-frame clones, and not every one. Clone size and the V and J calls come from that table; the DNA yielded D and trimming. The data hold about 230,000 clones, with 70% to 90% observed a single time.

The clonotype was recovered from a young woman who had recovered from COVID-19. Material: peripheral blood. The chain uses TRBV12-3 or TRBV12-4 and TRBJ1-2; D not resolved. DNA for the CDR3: TGTGCCAGCAGCCATGGGAGCGGTGGCGGCTACACCTTC. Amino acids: CASSHGSGGGYTF.